This T cell receptor beta chain was found in a study of blood T cell repertoires in COVID-19. At the level of the study: There were acute and convalescent COVID-19 samples, and they came from the United States, Italy and Spain.

Trimming at V came to 1 base and at J to 1 base, leaving 6 bases not matched to a gene. The CDR3 totals 17 residues. The germline CDR1 and CDR2 sequences are MGHRA and YSYEKL. The assay was immunoSEQ multiplex PCR, and TCRdb's table has in-frame clones only and misses some. The sample holds approximately 87,000 clones, about 89% seen once. This clonotype was obtained from a man between 65 and 79 years old with active or convalescent COVID-19. This chain connects TRBV4-1 to TRBJ2-3, with 9 bases fitting TRBD2. The material sequenced was peripheral blood. Here the CDR3 DNA reads TGCGCCAGCAGCCAAGGAGCGGGAGGTCTAGGCACAGATACGCAGTATTTT. It codes for CASSQGAGGLGTDTQYF.